A selection of T cell receptor beta chains follows, all from one sample in a study of PD-1 and CTLA-4 blockade in melanoma. Using immunoSEQ multiplex PCR, the repertoire was profiled, and TCRdb retains in-frame clones only, with some absent. The data hold around 20,000 clones, with around 88% observed a single time. This specimen consisted of CD8+ T cells from peripheral blood, obtained before anti-PD-1 treatment. Every receptor here comes from a human donor with melanoma. CDR3s include the opening cysteine and the closing phenylalanine or tryptophan. A D gene is named only where the DNA matches it firmly. Clone size is stated in some rows and not others, as once, few, many or a class when expanded.

clone size: .; D gene: .; J gene: TRBJ2-2; V gene: TRBV19; CDR3 protein: CASSQGSTGELFF; CDR3 DNA: TGTGCCAGTTCCCAGGGGAGCACCGGGGAGCTGTTTTTT
clone size: few; D gene: .; J gene: TRBJ1-1; V gene: TRBV10-3; CDR3 protein: CAISFGTLPTEAFF; CDR3 DNA: TGTGCCATCAGTTTCGGGACCCTCCCCACTGAAGCTTTCTTT
clone size: .; D gene: .; J gene: TRBJ1-1; V gene: TRBV5-1; CDR3 protein: CASSLPGQGEAFF; CDR3 DNA: TGCGCCAGCAGCTTACCCGGCCAGGGGGAAGCTTTCTTT
clone size: .; D gene: TRBD2; J gene: TRBJ2-5; V gene: TRBV2; CDR3 protein: CASRETSGQETQYF; CDR3 DNA: TGTGCCAGCAGGGAAACTAGCGGCCAAGAGACCCAGTACTTC
clone size: once; D gene: .; J gene: TRBJ1-2; V gene: TRBV2; CDR3 protein: CASSPEVSNYGYTF; CDR3 DNA: TGTGCCAGCAGTCCGGAGGTTTCTAACTATGGCTACACCTTC
clone size: .; D gene: TRBD2; J gene: TRBJ2-1; V gene: TRBV3-1/TRBV3-2; CDR3 protein: CASSQERLAGPYNEQFF; CDR3 DNA: TGTGCCAGCAGCCAAGAAAGGCTAGCGGGGCCCTACAATGAGCAGTTCTTC
clone size: once; D gene: TRBD2; J gene: TRBJ2-7; V gene: TRBV5-5; CDR3 protein: CASSLVAGTYEQYF; CDR3 DNA: TGTGCCAGCAGCTTGGTAGCGGGGACCTACGAGCAGTACTTC
clone size: .; D gene: .; J gene: TRBJ1-5; V gene: TRBV24-1; CDR3 protein: CATSDSGGGQPQHF; CDR3 DNA: TGTGCCACCAGTGATTCGGGAGGGGGTCAGCCCCAGCATTTT
clone size: medium-sized; D gene: .; J gene: TRBJ1-2; V gene: TRBV9; CDR3 protein: CASSANSYGYTF; CDR3 DNA: TGTGCCAGCAGCGCAAACAGCTATGGCTACACCTTC
clone size: .; D gene: .; J gene: TRBJ1-1; V gene: TRBV30; CDR3 protein: CAMGNTEAFF; CDR3 DNA: TGTGCCATGGGTAACACTGAAGCTTTCTTT
clone size: few; D gene: .; J gene: TRBJ1-1; V gene: TRBV28; CDR3 protein: CASSFPGTSYSGDTEAFF; CDR3 DNA: TGTGCCAGCAGTTTTCCCGGGACATCTTACTCTGGGGACACTGAAGCTTTCTTT
clone size: .; D gene: .; J gene: TRBJ1-2; V gene: TRBV30; CDR3 protein: CAWRLGGEIGYTF; CDR3 DNA: TGTGCCTGGAGGCTCGGTGGGGAGATTGGCTACACCTTC
clone size: .; D gene: .; J gene: TRBJ2-7; V gene: TRBV7-2; CDR3 protein: CASSFFSYEQYF; CDR3 DNA: TGTGCCAGCAGCTTTTTCTCCTACGAGCAGTACTTC
clone size: .; D gene: TRBD1; J gene: TRBJ1-5; V gene: TRBV30; CDR3 protein: CAWSVGQGHQPQHF; CDR3 DNA: TGTGCCTGGAGCGTCGGACAGGGCCATCAGCCCCAGCATTTT
clone size: .; D gene: TRBD1; J gene: TRBJ2-7; V gene: TRBV28; CDR3 protein: CASSPSRDRVGKQYF; CDR3 DNA: TGTGCCAGCAGTCCCTCCCGGGACAGGGTTGGAAAGCAGTACTTC
clone size: few; D gene: TRBD1; J gene: TRBJ2-7; V gene: TRBV6-5; CDR3 protein: CASSPGQGSYEQYF; CDR3 DNA: TGTGCCAGCAGTCCGGGACAGGGTTCCTACGAGCAGTACTTC
clone size: .; D gene: .; J gene: TRBJ1-1; V gene: TRBV5-1; CDR3 protein: CASNLGNEAFF; CDR3 DNA: TGCGCCAGCAATCTCGGGAACGAAGCTTTCTTT
clone size: .; D gene: TRBD1; J gene: TRBJ1-2; V gene: TRBV4-1; CDR3 protein: CASSQEVGQGNYGYTF; CDR3 DNA: TGCGCCAGCAGCCAAGAAGTCGGACAGGGTAACTATGGCTACACCTTC
clone size: once; D gene: .; J gene: TRBJ2-3; V gene: TRBV7-9; CDR3 protein: CASSPLVAPEGTQYF; CDR3 DNA: TGTGCCAGCAGTCCCCTGGTAGCGCCAGAGGGTACGCAGTATTTT
clone size: .; D gene: .; J gene: TRBJ1-5; V gene: TRBV5-5; CDR3 protein: CASSLAAAGQPQHF; CDR3 DNA: TGTGCCAGCAGCTTGGCCGCGGCGGGGCAGCCCCAGCATTTT
clone size: few; D gene: .; J gene: TRBJ1-1; V gene: TRBV7-9; CDR3 protein: CASSFGQPEAFF; CDR3 DNA: TGTGCCAGCAGCTTCGGACAGCCTGAAGCTTTCTTT
clone size: .; D gene: TRBD2; J gene: TRBJ2-3; V gene: TRBV3-1/TRBV3-2; CDR3 protein: CASSRGGGASTDTQYF; CDR3 DNA: TGTGCCAGCAGCCGGGGCGGGGGGGCCAGCACAGATACGCAGTATTTT
clone size: .; D gene: .; J gene: TRBJ2-6; V gene: TRBV30; CDR3 protein: CAYDDPSGANVLTF; CDR3 DNA: TGTGCCTACGACGACCCCTCTGGGGCCAACGTCCTGACTTTC
clone size: once; D gene: .; J gene: TRBJ2-3; V gene: TRBV6-5; CDR3 protein: CASTLREEGTDTQYF; CDR3 DNA: TGTGCCAGCACCCTCAGGGAGGAGGGGACAGATACGCAGTATTTT
clone size: .; D gene: .; J gene: TRBJ2-7; V gene: TRBV4-1; CDR3 protein: CASSQDAGGYEQYF; CDR3 DNA: TGCGCCAGCAGCCAAGATGCAGGGGGGTACGAGCAGTACTTC
clone size: .; D gene: .; J gene: TRBJ2-1; V gene: TRBV12-3/TRBV12-4; CDR3 protein: CASSPGRLNEQFF; CDR3 DNA: TGTGCCAGCAGTCCTGGACGGCTGAATGAGCAGTTCTTC
clone size: .; D gene: .; J gene: TRBJ1-1; V gene: TRBV4-3; CDR3 protein: CASSQEASSDEAFF; CDR3 DNA: TGCGCCAGCAGCCAAGAAGCCAGCTCTGATGAAGCTTTCTTT
clone size: .; D gene: TRBD2; J gene: TRBJ2-3; V gene: TRBV6-1; CDR3 protein: CASSGAGGATDTQYF; CDR3 DNA: TGTGCCAGCAGTGGAGCGGGGGGCGCCACAGATACGCAGTATTTT
clone size: .; D gene: .; J gene: TRBJ1-4; V gene: TRBV7-6; CDR3 protein: CAWSVSETNEKLFF; CDR3 DNA: TGTGCCTGGTCGGTTTCGGAAACTAATGAAAAACTGTTTTTT
clone size: .; D gene: .; J gene: TRBJ1-2; V gene: TRBV4-1; CDR3 protein: CASSQEGRDYGYTF; CDR3 DNA: TGCGCCAGCAGCCAAGAGGGTCGGGACTATGGCTACACCTTC
clone size: .; D gene: TRBD2; J gene: TRBJ2-7; V gene: TRBV2; CDR3 protein: CASGLAGGYEQYF; CDR3 DNA: TGTGCCAGCGGACTAGCGGGGGGTTACGAGCAGTACTTC
clone size: .; D gene: TRBD1; J gene: TRBJ1-2; V gene: TRBV3-1/TRBV3-2; CDR3 protein: CASSPRQGGRANYGYTF; CDR3 DNA: TGTGCCAGCAGCCCCCGACAGGGGGGAAGAGCTAACTATGGCTACACCTTC
clone size: .; D gene: TRBD2; J gene: TRBJ2-3; V gene: TRBV28; CDR3 protein: CASSSPGTSGGDFGTDTQYF; CDR3 DNA: TGTGCCAGCAGTTCCCCCGGGACTAGCGGGGGGGATTTCGGCACAGATACGCAGTATTTT
clone size: .; D gene: TRBD2; J gene: TRBJ2-3; V gene: TRBV6-5; CDR3 protein: CASSLSGGASDTQYF; CDR3 DNA: TGTGCCAGCAGTCTTAGCGGGGGGGCTTCAGATACGCAGTATTTT
clone size: .; D gene: .; J gene: TRBJ2-1; V gene: TRBV28; CDR3 protein: CATLRNEQFF; CDR3 DNA: TGTGCCACCCTGAGGAATGAGCAGTTCTTC
clone size: .; D gene: TRBD2; J gene: TRBJ2-5; V gene: TRBV27; CDR3 protein: CASTPGGRQETQYF; CDR3 DNA: TGTGCCAGCACCCCGGGGGGGCGCCAAGAGACCCAGTACTTC
clone size: .; D gene: .; J gene: TRBJ2-1; V gene: TRBV6-1; CDR3 protein: CASSEARTIRSEQFF; CDR3 DNA: TGTGCCAGCAGTGAAGCGAGGACTATACGGAGTGAGCAGTTCTTC
clone size: .; D gene: TRBD1; J gene: TRBJ1-5; V gene: TRBV6-5; CDR3 protein: CASRPGQGWHQPQHF; CDR3 DNA: TGTGCCAGCAGACCCGGACAGGGTTGGCATCAGCCCCAGCATTTT
clone size: .; D gene: TRBD2; J gene: TRBJ2-7; V gene: TRBV5-1; CDR3 protein: CASSLLAGRGSSYEQYF; CDR3 DNA: TGCGCCAGCAGCTTGTTAGCGGGGAGGGGGAGCTCCTACGAGCAGTACTTC
clone size: .; D gene: TRBD1; J gene: TRBJ1-1; V gene: TRBV12-3/TRBV12-4; CDR3 protein: CASLGGGTEAFF; CDR3 DNA: TGTGCCAGTTTAGGGGGCGGCACTGAAGCTTTCTTT